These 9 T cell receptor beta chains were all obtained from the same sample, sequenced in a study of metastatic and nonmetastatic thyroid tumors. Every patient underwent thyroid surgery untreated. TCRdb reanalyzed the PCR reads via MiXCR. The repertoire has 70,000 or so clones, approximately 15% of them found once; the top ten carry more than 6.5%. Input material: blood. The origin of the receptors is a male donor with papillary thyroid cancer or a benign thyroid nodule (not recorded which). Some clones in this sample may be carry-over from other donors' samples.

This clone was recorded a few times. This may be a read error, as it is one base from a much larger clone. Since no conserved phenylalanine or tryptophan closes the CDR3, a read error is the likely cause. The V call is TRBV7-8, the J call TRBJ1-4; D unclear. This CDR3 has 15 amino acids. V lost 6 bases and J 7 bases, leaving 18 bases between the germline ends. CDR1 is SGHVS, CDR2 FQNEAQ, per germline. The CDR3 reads CASSQLSGKSEKLFS. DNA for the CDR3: TGTGCCAGCAGTCAGTTAAGCGGGAAAAGTGAAAAACTGTTTTCT.

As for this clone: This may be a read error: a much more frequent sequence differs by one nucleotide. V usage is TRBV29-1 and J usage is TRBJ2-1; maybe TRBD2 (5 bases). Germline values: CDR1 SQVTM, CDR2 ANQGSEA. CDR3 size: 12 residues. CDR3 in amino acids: CSVGGIYNEQLF. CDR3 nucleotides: TGCAGCGTTGGAGGGATCTACAATGAGCAGCTCTTC.

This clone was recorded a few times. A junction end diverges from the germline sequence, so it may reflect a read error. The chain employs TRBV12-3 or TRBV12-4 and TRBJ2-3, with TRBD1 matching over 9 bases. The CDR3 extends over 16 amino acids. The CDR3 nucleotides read TGTGCCAGCAGGAGGGGGACAGGGATTGGAAGATATACGCATTATTTT. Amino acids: CASRRGTGIGRYTHYF.

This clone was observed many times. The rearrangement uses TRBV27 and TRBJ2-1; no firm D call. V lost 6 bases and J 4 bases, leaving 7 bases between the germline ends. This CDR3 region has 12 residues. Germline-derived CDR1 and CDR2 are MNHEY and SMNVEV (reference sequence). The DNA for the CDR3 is TGTGCCAGCAGCCGTCCTTACAATGAGCAGTTCTTC. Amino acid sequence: CASSRPYNEQFF.

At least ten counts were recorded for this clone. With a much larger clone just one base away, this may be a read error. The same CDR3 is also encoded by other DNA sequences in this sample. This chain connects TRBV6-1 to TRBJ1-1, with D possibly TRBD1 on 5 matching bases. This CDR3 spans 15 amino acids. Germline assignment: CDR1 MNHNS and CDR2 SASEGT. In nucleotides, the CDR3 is TGTGCCAGCAGGACCCCGACAGTTATGAACACTGAGGCTTTCTTT. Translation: CASRTPTVMNTEAFF.

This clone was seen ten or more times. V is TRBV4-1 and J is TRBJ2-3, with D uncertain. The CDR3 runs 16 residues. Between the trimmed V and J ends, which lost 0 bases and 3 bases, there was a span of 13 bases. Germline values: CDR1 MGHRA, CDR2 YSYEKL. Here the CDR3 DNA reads TGCGCCAGCAGCCAAGACTTAGGTGCGAGAACAGATACGCAGTATTTT. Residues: CASSQDLGARTDTQYF.

CDR3 in amino acids: CASSVGDRDYSPLHF. DNA for the CDR3: TGTGCCAGCAGCGTAGGAGACAGGGATTACTCACCCCTCCACTTT. The chain recombines TRBV9 with TRBJ1-6; TRBD1 aligns across 7 bases. Germline V gives CDR1 SGDLS, CDR2 YYNGEE. The CDR3 has 15 amino acids. The trim removed 0 bases at V and 10 bases at J, leaving 7 bases unmatched.

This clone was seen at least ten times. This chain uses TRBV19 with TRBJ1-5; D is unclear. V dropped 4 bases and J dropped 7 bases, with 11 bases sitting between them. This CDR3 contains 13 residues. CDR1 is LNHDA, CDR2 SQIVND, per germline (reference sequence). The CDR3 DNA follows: TGTGCCAGTAGTACTCCTACGGGACAGCCCCAGCATTTT. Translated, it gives CASSTPTGQPQHF.

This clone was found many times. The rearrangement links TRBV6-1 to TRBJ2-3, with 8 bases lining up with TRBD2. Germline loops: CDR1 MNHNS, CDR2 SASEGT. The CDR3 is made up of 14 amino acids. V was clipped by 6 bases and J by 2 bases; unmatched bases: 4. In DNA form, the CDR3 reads TGTGCCAGCAGGCTAGCGGGCCCCACAGATACGCAGTATTTT. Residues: CASRLAGPTDTQYF.